The 3 T cell receptor beta chains in this list originate from one sample, sequenced in a study of metastatic and nonmetastatic thyroid tumors. TCRdb re-processed the PCR reads through MiXCR. This sample carries tens of thousands of clones, roughly 12% of them seen once, and the ten largest clones take approximately 11%. All patients were treatment-naive before thyroid surgery. The specimen was blood. The receptors come from a female donor with papillary thyroid cancer or a benign thyroid nodule (not recorded which). Some clones in this sample may be carry-over from other donors' samples.

A few counts support this clone. A read error may be the cause here, since a much bigger clone is one base away. Other DNA sequences from this sample encode an identical CDR3 as well. The chain has TRBV6-4 and TRBJ1-5; D not certain. The CDR3 is made up of 11 amino acids. Per the germline V gene, CDR1 is MRHNA and CDR2 is SNTAGT. Written as DNA, the CDR3 is TGTGCCAGCACAGCAAATCAGCCTCAGCATTTT. It codes for CASTANQPQHF.

In this sample, this clone turned up many times. The genes are TRBV9 and TRBJ1-6, with D possibly matching TRBD1 (5 bases). The CDR3 totals 14 residues. Trimming pared 0 bases from V and 10 bases from J, leaving 11 bases between. CDR1 and CDR2 from the germline V gene are SGDLS and YYNGEE. The CDR3, as DNA: TGTGCCAGCAGCGTAGCAGGGAACGAGTCACCCCTCCACTTT. The encoded protein is CASSVAGNESPLHF.

The rearrangement links TRBV18 to TRBJ1-1, with TRBD1 as a possible D gene (6 bases). The CDR3 has 13 amino acids. Trimming removed 5 bases at V and 7 bases at J, with 14 bases between. Per germline, CDR1 KGHSH and CDR2 LQKENI. CDR3 nucleotide sequence: TGTGCCAGCTCAGGGGGACAAAATATTGAAGCTTTCTTT. Protein product: CASSGGQNIEAFF.